Given below is one TCR beta chain in context. Its cognate antigen has yet to be identified. The input lacks base qualities; no much larger clone sits a single base away. The receptor library was made with the immunoSEQ multiplex PCR assay. What TCRdb holds here is the immuneACCESS table cut down to in-frame rearrangements. Part of the clones is not present; checked against another copy, under half of the missing clones reflect an unresolved V gene, and the others are unexplained. Present in this sample are around 70,000 clones, 90% to 95% of which were seen just once. Clones ranked in the top ten supply roughly 0.37% of the sample. These data belong to a study of technical replicates of blood from a handful of donors (dated by TCRdb to the late 2010s). Sequenced material: T cells isolated from PBMCs. The TCR originated in a human donor in good health.

CDR3 protein: CAISQGYQPQHF. The DNA sequence is TGTGCCATCAGTCAGGGATATCAGCCCCAGCATTTT. The sequence is built from TRBV10-3 and TRBJ1-5, and TRBD1 may be the D gene, going by 5 matching bases. The CDR3 runs 12 amino acids, cysteine and phenylalanine included. The DNA shown is the 36-base CDR3, in frame from base 1. CDR1 ENHRY and CDR2 SYGVKD were looked up in the germline V gene. The junction shows trimming of 5 bases on V and 5 bases on J, plus 7 bases between the germline ends.